The 24 T cell receptor beta chains reported below all come from one sample, sequenced in a study of patients and donors after allogeneic stem cell transplantation (dated by TCRdb to 2019 to 2021). The library was generated by RT-PCR. TCRdb shows the sequencer as NextSeq 550. Using fastp at Q25 and MiXCR, TCRdb reprocessed the public reads and kept productive beta chains. Each CDR3 protein appears once, grouped with its most common genes and DNA. In this sample the table shows about 26,000 distinct CDR3 sequences, over 7% of which occur a single time. The ten largest clonotypes hold approximately 48% of the sample. What was sequenced was blood, either unsorted or a sorted T cell fraction (not recorded which). The receptors were sampled from a human donor who was either an allogeneic HSCT recipient or a stem cell or donor lymphocyte infusion donor (not recorded which). It is not recorded whose cells these are; they may come from a transplant donor.

The chain couples TRBV19 to TRBJ2-2, with D perhaps being TRBD1 or TRBD2 (6 bases each). This CDR3 has 16 amino acids. Germline V gives CDR1 LNHDA, CDR2 SQIVND (reference sequence). Trimming shortened V by 3 bases and J by 4 bases, and 15 bases separated the two germline ends. DNA of the CDR3: TGTGCCAGTAGTATGGGGGGCCGAGGCCTCACCGGGGAGCTGTTTTTT. Translating gives CASSMGGRGLTGELFF.

Ten or more counts support this clonotype. The gene calls are TRBV20-1 and TRBJ1-6; D unclear. Trimming removed 0 bases at V and 6 bases at J, with 15 bases between. The CDR3 covers 16 residues. Per germline, CDR1 DFQATT and CDR2 SNEGSKA (reference sequence). CDR3 in DNA: TGCAGTGCTAGAGATGGGCCGGGCTTGTTTAATTCACCCCTCCACTTT. It specifies CSARDGPGLFNSPLHF.

In this sample, this clonotype turned up many times. The V and J genes are TRBV20-1 and TRBJ2-5; the D is unclear. Germline V gives CDR1 DFQATT, CDR2 SNEGSKA (reference sequence). This CDR3 has 13 amino acids. V dropped 0 bases and J dropped 4 bases, with 9 bases sitting between them. CDR3 protein: CSARDPFTETQYF. CDR3 bases: TGCAGTGCTAGAGATCCATTCACAGAGACCCAGTACTTC.

The chain carries TRBV12-5 and TRBJ2-1; 12 bases match TRBD2. V lost 2 bases to trimming and J lost 5 bases; unmatched junction nucleotides: 1. This CDR3 has 15 residues. Germline CDR1 and CDR2: LGHNT and FRNRAP. CDR3 sequence reads: CASGLTSGRNNEQFF. CDR3 sequence (DNA): TGTGCTAGTGGTTTGACTAGCGGGAGGAACAATGAGCAGTTCTTC.

The chain combines TRBV23-1 with TRBJ2-7; 10 bases line up with TRBD1. TRBV23-1 is an open reading frame, and its role is uncertain. Trimming cost V 4 bases and J 7 bases; bases outside gene matches: 10. The CDR3 has 15 residues. This chain's CDR3 is CASSPIWDRGREQYF. In DNA, the CDR3 is TGCGCCAGCAGTCCAATTTGGGACAGGGGTAGGGAGCAGTACTTC.

This clonotype has just a few counts. V usage is TRBV6-1 and J usage is TRBJ1-4; no definite D call. The CDR3 runs to 14 residues. The ends were cut back, 6 bases at V and 0 bases at J, with 8 bases in the middle. Germline V lookup: CDR1 MNHNS, CDR2 SASEGT. CDR3 sequence: CASRRDATNEKLFF. The CDR3 nucleotides are TGTGCCAGCAGGAGAGATGCAACTAATGAAAAACTGTTTTTT.

V usage is TRBV28 and J usage is TRBJ1-1; D ambiguous. The V end was cut by 6 bases, the J end by 0 bases, with 8 bases between. CDR3 length: 13 amino acids. The V gene's germline CDR1 is MDHEN and CDR2 SYDVKM. The CDR3 DNA is TGTGCCAGCAGCTCATACATGAACACTGAAGCTTTCTTT. It specifies CASSSYMNTEAFF. The full variable domain, completed using reference TRBV28 and TRBJ1-1, is DVKVTQSSRYLVKRTGEKVFLECVQDMDHENMFWYRQDPGLGLRLIYFSYDVKMKEKGDIPEGYSVSREKKERFSLILESASTNQTSMYLCASSSYMNTEAFFGQGTRLTVV.

This clonotype has ten or more counts. This chain uses TRBV7-9 with TRBJ2-1, with D unresolved. Germline loops: CDR1 SEHNR, CDR2 FQNEAQ (reference sequence). V was shortened by 4 bases and J by 7 bases, with 14 bases between the two germline ends. The CDR3 loop spans 14 amino acids. The CDR3 loop is CASSSLHGENEQFF. Here the CDR3 DNA reads TGTGCCAGCAGCTCGTTACACGGAGAGAATGAGCAGTTCTTC.

The rearrangement joins TRBV7-9 to TRBJ2-7; a possible D gene is TRBD1 (5 bases). The CDR3 is made up of 14 amino acids. Per germline, CDR1 SEHNR and CDR2 FQNEAQ (reference sequence). The germline V and J ends were trimmed by 5 bases and 7 bases, with 18 bases remaining between them. The chain's CDR3 is CASSRMSRVWEQYF. CDR3 sequence (DNA): TGTGCCAGCAGCCGAATGTCCAGGGTTTGGGAGCAGTACTTC.

Only a few counts were recorded for this clonotype. The chain combines TRBV19 with TRBJ2-3, with D possibly being TRBD2 (5 bases). Between the trimmed V and J ends, which lost 3 bases and 6 bases, there was a span of 16 bases. The CDR3 extends over 15 amino acids. Germline V gene sequence: CDR1 LNHDA, CDR2 SQIVND (reference sequence). The CDR3 DNA reads TGTGCCAGTAGTATCGGTACCGGGGTTGTTGATACGCAGTATTTT. Encoded protein: CASSIGTGVVDTQYF.

The table lists this clonotype with a few counts. This chain connects TRBV28 to TRBJ1-3, with 10 bases aligning to TRBD1. This CDR3 spans 17 amino acids. Germline CDR1 MDHEN, CDR2 SYDVKM. V was pared by 5 bases and J by 1 base, with 8 bases of the junction left unmatched. The CDR3 here is CASSPPPGQGSGNTIYF. The CDR3, as DNA: TGTGCCAGCAGTCCACCCCCGGGACAGGGGTCTGGAAACACCATATATTTT. The variable domain in full, with the rest retrieved from reference TRBV28 and TRBJ1-3, is DVKVTQSSRYLVKRTGEKVFLECVQDMDHENMFWYRQDPGLGLRLIYFSYDVKMKEKGDIPEGYSVSREKKERFSLILESASTNQTSMYLCASSPPPGQGSGNTIYFGEGSWLTVV.

In this sample, this clonotype turned up many times. This chain connects TRBV2 to TRBJ1-1, with 9 bases lining up with TRBD1. Trimming took 5 bases from V and 3 from J; bases not matched to a gene: 10. The CDR3 spans 16 residues. CDR1 SNHLY and CDR2 FYNNEI come from the germline V gene. The CDR3 here is CASSTGQGILDTEAFF. Written as DNA, the CDR3 is TGTGCCAGCAGTACGGGACAGGGAATCCTCGACACTGAAGCTTTCTTT.

This clonotype was counted ten times or more. This CDR3 is CASSFYTSMETQYF. The CDR3 DNA reads TGTGCCAGCAGCTTTTACACTAGTATGGAGACCCAGTACTTC. The chain employs TRBV7-8 and TRBJ2-5, with D maybe TRBD2 (5 bases). V was cut by 3 bases and J by 5 bases, with 13 bases left in between. Per germline, CDR1 SGHVS and CDR2 FQNEAQ. The CDR3 is made up of 14 amino acids.

In this sample, this clonotype turned up many times. The chain links TRBV5-4 to TRBJ2-7; 7 positions agree with TRBD1. Losses at the gene ends were 2 bases for V and 9 bases for J; bases not matched to a gene: 8. Germline CDR1 SGHNT, CDR2 YYREEE (reference sequence). CDR3 length: 13 amino acids. CDR3 in amino acids: CASSFGDRAGQYF. The CDR3 DNA sequence: TGTGCCAGCAGCTTTGGAGACAGGGCAGGGCAGTACTTC. The full variable domain, with the rest looked up from reference TRBV5-4 and TRBJ2-7, is ETGVTQSPTHLIKTRGQQVTLRCSSQSGHNTVSWYQQALGQGPQFIFQYYREEENGRGNFPPRFSGLQFPNYSSELNVNALELDDSALYLCASSFGDRAGQYFGPGTRLTVT.

This clonotype was seen at least ten times. The gene calls are TRBV2 and TRBJ2-7, with D uncertain. The CDR3 runs 13 residues. V was trimmed by 7 bases and J by 2 bases, leaving 12 bases between them. Per the germline V gene, CDR1 is SNHLY and CDR2 is FYNNEI. The DNA of the CDR3 is TGTGCCAGCAAAGTAGGACGGACCTACGAGCAGTACTTC. Translating gives CASKVGRTYEQYF.

This clonotype was counted at least ten times. This sequence joins TRBV21-1 and TRBJ2-7; TRBD1 is taken as the D call from the table, unchecked against the DNA. TRBV21-1 is tagged as a pseudogene. The CDR3 loop spans 13 amino acids. This CDR3 is CAIALPRSYEQYF. The CDR3 DNA is TGTGCCATCGCTCTCCCCCGGAGTTACGAGCAGTACTTC.

The chain joins TRBV28 to TRBJ2-7, with TRBD1 identical over 7 bases. The CDR3 sequence is 14 residues long. J was trimmed by 2 bases and V by 4 bases; bases with no gene match: 5. CDR1 and CDR2 from the germline V gene are MDHEN and SYDVKM. The CDR3 DNA reads as TGTGCCAGCAGTTCGGGACAGCGAACCTACGAGCAGTACTTC. Its protein product is CASSSGQRTYEQYF.

This clonotype has a handful of counts. This sequence joins TRBV27 and TRBJ1-1; no reliable D call. The CDR3 has 15 residues. Germline values: CDR1 MNHEY, CDR2 SMNVEV (reference sequence). Trimming removed 7 bases from V and 3 bases from J, with 18 bases in between. In DNA form, the CDR3 reads TGTGCCAGCAAAGAGCAATTCAAACTCTACACTGAAGCTTTCTTT. Its protein is CASKEQFKLYTEAFF.

This clonotype was detected many times. The gene calls are TRBV12-5 and TRBJ1-2; 8 bases map to TRBD1. CDR1 LGHNT and CDR2 FRNRAP come from the germline V gene. The CDR3 consists of 13 residues. Trimming cost V 5 bases and J 8 bases; bases outside gene matches: 7. CDR3 nucleotides: TGTGCTAGTGGTGTGCAGGGGGCGCGGGGCTACACCTTC. Translating it yields CASGVQGARGYTF.

In its sample, this clonotype was seen many times. The CDR3 spells CASRMGPTSTDTQYF. The CDR3 nucleotides read TGTGCCAGCAGGATGGGGCCGACCAGCACAGATACGCAGTATTTT. The chain joins TRBV6-1 to TRBJ2-3; D might be TRBD1 (5 bases). Germline assignment: CDR1 MNHNS and CDR2 SASEGT. Trimming shortened V by 6 bases and J by 0 bases, and 13 bases separated the two germline ends. The CDR3 is made up of 15 amino acids.

This clonotype was observed at least ten times. This sequence joins TRBV7-3 and TRBJ1-1; D call uncertain. Germline V CDR1 and CDR2: SGHTA, FQGTGA. This CDR3 is built from 14 residues. Trimming shortened V by 4 bases and J by 1 base, and 10 bases separated the two germline ends. The CDR3 nucleotides read TGTGCCAGCAGCTCCAGGACTCAGAACACTGAAGCTTTCTTT. Protein: CASSSRTQNTEAFF.

This clonotype is medium-sized in the sample. The V gene is TRBV3-1, the J gene TRBJ1-1; D gene uncertain. Germline-derived CDR1 and CDR2 are LGHDT and YNNKEL (reference sequence). The V and J ends lost 2 bases and 3 bases respectively, with 16 bases between them. CDR3 length: 16 amino acids. The CDR3 bases are TGTGCCAGCAGCCAATCTCTAGACGACTTGTACACTGAAGCTTTCTTT. Amino acids: CASSQSLDDLYTEAFF.

This clonotype was counted at least ten times. The rearrangement links TRBV18 to TRBJ2-1; TRBD1 matches 8 bases. After removal of 3 bases from V and 7 bases from J, the junction contained 2 bases not matched to a gene. The CDR3 spans 13 residues. CDR1 and CDR2 from the germline V gene are KGHSH and LQKENI. This chain's CDR3 is CASSPTGVNEQFF. As DNA, the CDR3 is TGTGCCAGCTCACCGACAGGGGTAAATGAGCAGTTCTTC. Looking up the rest from reference TRBV18 and TRBJ2-1 gives the full variable domain: NAGVMQNPRHLVRRRGQEARLRCSPMKGHSHVYWYRQLPEEGLKFMVYLQKENIIDESGMPKERFSAEFPKEGPSILRIQQVVRGDSAAYFCASSPTGVNEQFFGPGTRLTVL.

This sequence joins TRBV10-3 and TRBJ1-1; perhaps TRBD1 as D (5 bases). The V end was cut by 6 bases, the J end by 10 bases, with 15 bases between. Germline V gene lookup returns CDR1 ENHRY and CDR2 SYGVKD. The CDR3 covers 12 residues. The CDR3: CAISDERGVAFF. The CDR3 DNA is TGTGCCATCAGCGATGAGAGGGGTGTAGCTTTCTTT.